A selection of T cell receptor beta chains follows, all from one sample in a study of T cell responses to AZD1222 COVID-19 vaccine. Libraries were prepared by immunoSEQ multiplex PCR; TCRdb keeps only in-frame clonotypes and omits some of them. The sample lists tens of thousands of clones, 70% to 90% occurring once. The sequences come from peripheral blood, collected 28 days after the second AZD1222 dose. These receptor sequences come from an adult who received the AZD1222 COVID-19 vaccine. Each CDR3 is given without its conserved first and last residue. Fields, in order: CDR3 protein, CDR3 length, clone size, V gene. Rows give clone size only sometimes, using once, few, many, or a class for an expanded clone.

CDR3aa: ATSRVYSQETQY
len: 12
abundance: -
v_gene: TRBV15

CDR3aa: ASSPSDRGSHQPQH
len: 14
abundance: -
v_gene: TRBV7-8

CDR3aa: ASSQHGYT
len: 8
abundance: -
v_gene: TRBV12-3/TRBV12-4

CDR3aa: SASRATGGLAKNIQY
len: 15
abundance: once
v_gene: TRBV20-1

CDR3aa: ASSQQGEGFSGANVLT
len: 16
abundance: -
v_gene: TRBV27

CDR3aa: ASSQVQEGEQF
len: 11
abundance: -
v_gene: TRBV4-2

CDR3aa: ASSSQVTDTQY
len: 11
abundance: -
v_gene: TRBV7-3

CDR3aa: SASGQPGTEAF
len: 11
abundance: -
v_gene: TRBV20-1

CDR3aa: ASSQTSGGNNEQF
len: 13
abundance: -
v_gene: TRBV11-2

CDR3aa: SGAGYQETQY
len: 10
abundance: -
v_gene: TRBV29-1

CDR3aa: ASSSPWTGRHEQY
len: 13
abundance: -
v_gene: TRBV5-1

CDR3aa: ATSDYRGGSYNEQF
len: 14
abundance: -
v_gene: TRBV24-1

CDR3aa: ASRGLADPQQF
len: 11
abundance: -
v_gene: TRBV6-5

CDR3aa: ASSFEAGEGADEQF
len: 14
abundance: -
v_gene: TRBV11-3

CDR3aa: ASSPRRGNTEAF
len: 12
abundance: -
v_gene: TRBV3-1/TRBV3-2

CDR3aa: ASSVATGELF
len: 10
abundance: once
v_gene: TRBV9

CDR3aa: ASSLSSRADTGELF
len: 14
abundance: -
v_gene: TRBV7-7

CDR3aa: ASSPQRGAVYEQY
len: 13
abundance: -
v_gene: TRBV4-1

CDR3aa: ASTPLPGLTEAF
len: 12
abundance: -
v_gene: TRBV5-1

CDR3aa: ASSLRKNYGYT
len: 11
abundance: -
v_gene: TRBV12-3/TRBV12-4

CDR3aa: ASSSNTNQETQY
len: 12
abundance: -
v_gene: TRBV5-1

CDR3aa: ASSIPGIRVYSEQF
len: 14
abundance: once
v_gene: TRBV5-6

CDR3aa: ASSVVGLTNEQF
len: 12
abundance: -
v_gene: TRBV9

CDR3aa: ASSFLAGADTGELF
len: 14
abundance: -
v_gene: TRBV27

CDR3aa: ASSPQGVTGELF
len: 12
abundance: once
v_gene: TRBV13

CDR3aa: ASSQPPGGPFYEQY
len: 14
abundance: -
v_gene: TRBV3-1/TRBV3-2

CDR3aa: SGEQGSETQY
len: 10
abundance: few
v_gene: TRBV29-1